This T cell receptor beta chain was observed in a study of shared clonotypes between healthy human individuals. Overall study findings and caveats: Richness estimates generally favored naive over memory subsets.

Several immunoSEQ plates received, in even portions, the genomic DNA of each subset. Original analysis: Junction-only immunoSEQ sequences carried no quality scores, so filtering differed. Here immunoSEQ multiplex PCR was the method, and the copy in TCRdb shows in-frame clones only, minus some. The V and J calls and the clone size are those of that table, but D and trimming were determined from the DNA. The profile shows 600,000 to 750,000 clones, 55% to 75% of them singletons. The CDR3 contains 15 residues. V shed 6 bases and J 2 bases; nucleotides not matched to a gene: 7. Germline CDR1 is SNHLY and CDR2 is FYNNEI. Note on this clone: Its target is not known.

This clonotype was obtained from a woman between 25 and 40 years old in good health. This rearrangement joins TRBV2 to TRBJ1-3; 7 bases fit TRBD1. Sample: memory CD4+ T cells sorted from blood. The subset denotes: CD45RA-negative fraction. DNA for the CDR3: TGTGCCAGCAGACCTTCCACAGGGGCTGGAAACACCATATATTTT. It codes for CASRPSTGAGNTIYF.